Presented here are 8 T cell receptor beta chains from one specimen sequenced in a study of blood T cells in healthy people across ages. Combining a sample-barcoded 5' primer with a J-beta primer mix, a second PCR ran for roughly 7 to 12 cycles. MiXCR, applied by TCRdb to the 5' RACE reads, yields one record per CDR3 protein. Counted here are roughly 1.5 million distinct CDR3 sequences, 35% to 45% occurring once; the ten biggest clones make up about 4%. The specimen sequenced was blood. These receptors all come from a woman aged 18-29 years in good health.

This clonotype was detected ten times or more. The chain has TRBV28 and TRBJ1-5; 8 bases align to TRBD1. Germline V CDR1 and CDR2: MDHEN, SYDVKM. Unmatched junction bases numbered 11, after V lost 3 bases and J lost 4 bases. This CDR3 spans 17 amino acids. Written as DNA, the CDR3 is TGTGCCAGCAGTTTTTCACCAGGGGGCTGGGGAAATCAGCCCCAGCATTTT. Translating gives CASSFSPGGWGNQPQHF.

The chain links TRBV7-2 to TRBJ2-4; TRBD2 aligns across 9 bases. This CDR3 has 16 amino acids. The V and J ends lost 4 bases and 1 base, in that order; junction bases with no gene match: 5. Germline CDR1 is SGHTA and CDR2 is FQGNSA. CDR3: CASSYPSGKAKNIQYF. The CDR3 region has the DNA TGTGCCAGCAGCTACCCTAGCGGGAAGGCCAAAAACATTCAGTACTTC.

With respect to this clonotype: Relative to the germline gene, one junction end is altered; a read error may explain this. The V call is TRBV9, the J call TRBJ2-5; 8 bases line up with TRBD1. The length of the CDR3 is 15 residues. Looked up from germline, CDR1 is SGDLS and CDR2 is YYNGEE. The CDR3 is CASSVIGTGQEAQYF. In nucleotides, the CDR3 is TGTGCCAGCAGCGTAATAGGGACAGGACAAGAGGCCCAGTACTTC.

The chain links TRBV9 to TRBJ1-4; D might be TRBD1 (6 bases). V lost 4 bases to trimming and J lost 14 bases, with 18 bases between them. In germline, CDR1 is SGDLS, CDR2 YYNGEE. The CDR3 extends over 13 amino acids. The CDR3 protein is CASSLGGGTALFF. In nucleotides, the CDR3 is TGTGCCAGCAGCCTAGGGGGGGGAACGGCTCTGTTTTTT.

In nucleotides, the CDR3 is TGCGCCAGCAGCCAAGTTAGGGGCGGTGAGCAGTTCTTC. Its translation is CASSQVRGGEQFF. The rearrangement joins TRBV4-1 to TRBJ2-1, with D maybe TRBD1 (5 bases). V was cut by 1 base and J by 9 bases, with 10 bases left in between. Germline CDR1 and CDR2: MGHRA and YSYEKL. The CDR3 consists of 13 residues.

The chain carries TRBV4-2 and TRBJ1-5, with 7 bases that match TRBD1. This CDR3 region has 16 residues. The germline CDR1 and CDR2 sequences are LGHNA and YNFKEQ. Losses at the gene ends were 4 bases for V and 7 bases for J; bases not matched to a gene: 13. As DNA, the CDR3 is TGTGCCAGCAGCCTCGGGCAGGGACAGAGGGAACAGCCCCAGCATTTT. Amino acids: CASSLGQGQREQPQHF.

This clonotype was seen a handful of times. The chain joins TRBV4-1 to TRBJ2-3; TRBD1 matches 8 bases. J lost 2 bases, V lost 4 bases, and 8 bases had no gene match. Germline lookup yields CDR1 MGHRA and CDR2 YSYEKL. The CDR3 spans 16 residues. CDR3 sequence: CASSRQTGDYTDTQYF. The CDR3 DNA reads TGCGCCAGCAGCCGACAGACAGGGGATTACACAGATACGCAGTATTTT.

In this sample, this clonotype turned up a few times. The gene calls are TRBV7-6 and TRBJ2-7; D possibly corresponds to TRBD1 (7 bases). The ends were cut back, 4 bases at V and 3 bases at J, with 16 bases in the middle. There are 15 residues in the CDR3. Germline CDR1 SGHVS, CDR2 FNYEAQ. The CDR3 loop is CASSSRQGLYYEQYF. CDR3 in DNA: TGTGCCAGCAGCTCCCGACAGGGACTTTACTACGAGCAGTACTTC.